The 14 T cell receptor beta chains below come from one sample, sequenced in a study of regulatory T cells in long-lasting Graves disease. Library construction for TCR beta used iRepertoire HTBI primers and Arm-PCR of CDR3 regions. In TCRdb, the multiplex PCR reads were re-called with MiXCR into one record per CDR3 protein. This sample yields about 620,000 distinct CDR3 sequences, of which roughly 15% are seen a single time; around 19% belongs to the top ten. The time point was: newly diagnosed GD, antithyroid drugs for less than 3 months. Following extraction of RNA from PBMCs, that RNA was used to make the TCR library. The same sample was also studied in work on T cells in Graves' hyperthyroidism and ophthalmopathy.

Specimen: peripheral blood mononuclear cells (PBMCs), collected at new diagnosis, from a patient treated with antithyroid drugs. Every receptor here comes from a woman aged 30 to 39 with Graves disease.

Ten or more counts support this clonotype. V gene TRBV30 combines with J gene TRBJ2-7; D remains unclear. The V gene's germline CDR1 is GTSNPN and CDR2 SVGIG (reference sequence). The CDR3 extends over 13 amino acids. V was cut by 0 bases and J by 4 bases, with 10 bases left in between. The CDR3: CAWSVEWAYEQYF. The CDR3 DNA sequence: TGTGCCTGGAGTGTAGAATGGGCATACGAGCAGTACTTC.

This clonotype was counted ten times or more. The chain links TRBV6-2 or TRBV6-3 to TRBJ2-3; 9 bases map to TRBD1. V was pared by 4 bases and J by 3 bases, with 8 bases of the junction left unmatched. Germline V gene lookup returns CDR1 MNHEY and CDR2 SVGEGT. CDR3 size: 16 residues. The CDR3 sequence: CASSSIRTGATDTQYF. CDR3 sequence (DNA): TGTGCCAGCAGTTCAATCAGGACAGGGGCAACAGATACGCAGTATTTT.

The sample holds a few counts of this clonotype. The V and J genes are TRBV5-6 and TRBJ2-7; the D gene is possibly TRBD2 (6 bases). The V and J ends lost 5 bases and 0 bases respectively, with 12 bases between them. CDR1 is SGHDT, CDR2 YYEEEE, per germline. CDR3 length equals 14 residues. CDR3 DNA sequence: TGTGCCAGCAGGGGGGGAGGTTACTCCTACGAGCAGTACTTC. Amino acid sequence: CASRGGGYSYEQYF.

This clonotype was counted between two and nine times. The rearrangement links TRBV5-5 to TRBJ2-7; D gene ambiguous. Trimming removed 4 bases at V and 5 bases at J, with 19 bases between. The CDR3 totals 15 residues. Germline V CDR1 and CDR2: SGHKS, YYEKEE (reference sequence). The chain's CDR3 is CASSPGVEGYNEQYF. The CDR3 nucleotides are TGTGCCAGCAGCCCCGGCGTTGAAGGGTACAACGAGCAGTACTTC.

This clonotype was detected a few times. In DNA form, the CDR3 reads TGCAGTGCTAGTAGACAGGGGGATTACAATGAGCAGTTCTTC. Translating it yields CSASRQGDYNEQFF. This rearrangement joins TRBV20-1 to TRBJ2-1, with 9 bases identical to TRBD1. The germline CDR1 and CDR2 sequences are DFQATT and SNEGSKA (reference sequence). V was clipped by 3 bases and J by 4 bases; unmatched bases: 4. The CDR3 covers 14 residues.

The rearrangement links TRBV5-1 to TRBJ2-1, with D possibly being TRBD2 (5 bases). Germline loops: CDR1 SGHRS, CDR2 YFSETQ. This CDR3 is 16 amino acids long. Trimming stripped 0 bases from V and 5 bases from J, with 15 bases between. CDR3 loop: CASSLARASLDNEQFF. CDR3 sequence (DNA): TGCGCCAGCAGCTTGGCCCGGGCTAGCTTGGACAATGAGCAGTTCTTC.

This clonotype was seen more than once but under ten times. The junction differs from germline at one of its ends, possibly a read error. The chain has TRBV28 and TRBJ2-7, with TRBD1 identical over 7 bases. Germline loops: CDR1 MDHEN, CDR2 SYDVKM. This CDR3 contains 13 residues. As DNA, the CDR3 is TGTGCCAGCAGTTCCGGACAGGCGTACGAGCGGTACTTC. Its translation: CASSSGQAYERYF.

This clonotype was recorded many times. The chain links TRBV6-1 to TRBJ1-2; D might be TRBD1 (5 bases). Per germline, CDR1 MNHNS and CDR2 SASEGT. Trimming removed 5 bases at V and 0 bases at J, with 13 bases between. The CDR3 has 15 residues. This CDR3 reads CASSRTRGANYGYTF. DNA for the CDR3: TGTGCCAGCAGTAGGACACGAGGTGCTAACTATGGCTACACCTTC.

This clonotype appeared many times. The V and J genes are TRBV28 and TRBJ1-1, with no clear D. Germline V gene sequence: CDR1 MDHEN, CDR2 SYDVKM. This CDR3 comprises 13 residues. V was shortened by 7 bases and J by 0 bases, with 9 bases between the two germline ends. The CDR3 region is CASIPLMNTEAFF. In DNA form, the CDR3 reads TGTGCCAGCATACCATTGATGAACACTGAAGCTTTCTTT. Filled out from reference TRBV28 and TRBJ1-1, the complete variable domain reads DVKVTQSSRYLVKRTGEKVFLECVQDMDHENMFWYRQDPGLGLRLIYFSYDVKMKEKGDIPEGYSVSREKKERFSLILESASTNQTSMYLCASIPLMNTEAFFGQGTRLTVV.

This clonotype was observed at least ten times. At one boundary the junction diverges from the germline segment, which might be a read error. The rearrangement joins TRBV5-5 to TRBJ2-3; D may be TRBD1 or TRBD2 (5 bases each). The CDR3 has 13 residues. Germline loops: CDR1 SGHKS, CDR2 YYEKEE (reference sequence). CDR3 sequence (DNA): TGTGCCAGCAGTTTGGGGACCGGGGATACGCAGTATTTT. Translated: CASSLGTGDTQYF.

The table lists this clonotype with many counts. The V and J genes are TRBV12-3 or TRBV12-4 and TRBJ1-1; D gene ambiguous. V was shortened by 1 base and J by 4 bases, with 13 bases between the two germline ends. The CDR3 covers 15 residues. The CDR3 loop reads CASSLVPGSITEAFF. Here the CDR3 DNA reads TGTGCCAGCAGTTTAGTTCCGGGAAGCATCACTGAAGCTTTCTTT.

This clonotype was counted only a few times. The chain links TRBV11-2 to TRBJ2-1, with 14 nucleotides matching TRBD2. Germline CDR1 is SGHAT and CDR2 is FQNNGV. The CDR3 is made up of 19 amino acids. Losses at the gene ends were 0 bases for V and 0 bases for J; bases not matched to a gene: 4. The CDR3 here is CASSLEGLAGAGSYNEQFF. The CDR3 DNA sequence: TGTGCCAGCAGCTTAGAGGGACTAGCGGGAGCGGGCTCCTACAATGAGCAGTTCTTC.

This clonotype has a count of ten or more. The chain joins TRBV20-1 to TRBJ2-1; perhaps D is TRBD1 or TRBD2 (5 bases each). The CDR3 extends over 13 amino acids. V was clipped by 5 bases and J by 9 bases, with 17 bases between them. Germline V gene sequence: CDR1 DFQATT, CDR2 SNEGSKA (reference sequence). The CDR3: CSAHHPVGVEQFF. CDR3 bases: TGCAGTGCTCACCACCCGGTGGGGGTTGAGCAGTTCTTC.

The chain joins TRBV5-1 to TRBJ1-3; tentatively, D is TRBD1 (6 bases). The CDR3 is 14 residues long. CDR1 SGHRS and CDR2 YFSETQ come from the germline V gene. Trimming cost V 5 bases and J 5 bases, with 14 bases left between them. CDR3 loop: CASSLDRPRNTIYF. CDR3 nucleotide sequence: TGCGCCAGCAGTCTGGACAGACCTCGAAACACCATATATTTT.